Sequencing of this T cell receptor beta chain was carried out in a study of T cells in Graves' hyperthyroidism and ophthalmopathy. General study points: Within blood appeared most thyroid clonotypes that had expanded above 0.001. Using 13 V-J features, a model discriminated ophthalmopathy from stable hyperthyroidism.

It was uncontrolled infection, other autoimmune disease, pregnancy or lactation that excluded patients. The investigators amplified TCR beta CDR3 regions from RNA transcripts. Carried out on the TCR CDR3, a first-round RT-PCR used the HTBI primer set. TCRdb reprocessed the multiplex PCR reads via MiXCR and lists one record per CDR3 protein. The sample carries about 500,000 distinct CDR3 sequences, 46% recorded once. This clonotype was observed at least ten times. Its antigen is undetermined. CDR1 and CDR2 (germline): SGHVS, FQNEAQ. V was cut by 1 base and J by 1 base, with 8 bases left in between. This CDR3 has 14 amino acids.

Sequencing was done on a sample of peripheral blood or thyroid tissue (not recorded which). The sequence was collected from an adult woman with Graves' disease, either hyperthyroidism or ophthalmopathy (not recorded which). This chain uses TRBV7-8 with TRBJ2-7; no clear D gene. CDR3 bases: TGTGCCAGCAGCTTAGAGTACGGTTCCTACGAGCAGTACTTC. It yields the protein CASSLEYGSYEQYF.